Below are 7 T cell receptor beta chains sequenced from a single sample in a study of shared clonotypes between healthy human individuals. The naive CD8 fraction comprised CD45RO-negative cells positively selected for CCR7 and excluded terminally differentiated effector memory CD45RA+ cells. Measured with immunoSEQ multiplex PCR; TCRdb has only the in-frame clones, and not every one. The table shows millions of clones, with 85% to 95% occurring only once. The sample comprised naive CD8+ T cells sorted from blood. The receptor source for this set is a young man in good health.

This chain joins TRBV11-2 and TRBJ1-2; TRBD1 matches 7 bases. This CDR3 is built from 16 residues. Looked up from germline, CDR1 is SGHAT and CDR2 is FQNNGV. V shed 0 bases, J shed 6 bases, and the junction held 10 bases outside the gene matches. The chain's CDR3 is CASSLERGGGSHGYTF. The CDR3 bases are TGTGCCAGCAGCTTAGAAAGAGGGGGCGGATCGCATGGCTACACCTTC. The full variable domain, its missing parts supplied by reference TRBV11-2 and TRBJ1-2, is EAGVAQSPRYKIIEKRQSVAFWCNPISGHATLYWYQQILGQGPKLLIQFQNNGVVDDSQLPKDRFSAERLKGVDSTLKIQPAKLEDSAVYLCASSLERGGGSHGYTFGSGTRLTVV.

This sequence joins TRBV21-1 and TRBJ1-2; the table's D call TRBD1 went unverified against the DNA. TRBV21-1 is assigned pseudogene status. The CDR3 extends over 15 amino acids. CDR3 nucleotides: TGTGCCAGCAGCAAAGAACAGGGGCGCACCTATGGCTACACCTTC. It encodes CASSKEQGRTYGYTF.

This clone has only one observation. The V and J genes are TRBV7-9 and TRBJ2-7; D is perhaps TRBD2 (6 bases). V was shortened by 3 bases and J by 1 base, with 13 bases between the two germline ends. In germline, CDR1 is SEHNR, CDR2 FQNEAQ (reference sequence). This CDR3 has 15 amino acids. CDR3 region: CASSLEGFRSYEQYF. DNA for the CDR3: TGTGCCAGCAGCTTGGAGGGCTTCAGGTCCTACGAGCAGTACTTC.

The rearrangement links TRBV4-1 to TRBJ2-7; D is possibly TRBD1 or TRBD2 (7 bases each). CDR3 length: 15 residues. Germline lookup yields CDR1 MGHRA and CDR2 YSYEKL. Trimming stripped 1 base from V and 5 bases from J, with 15 bases between. CDR3 protein: CASSQVMTGRDEQYF. Written as DNA, the CDR3 is TGCGCCAGCAGCCAAGTAATGACAGGGAGGGACGAGCAGTACTTC.

This clone was seen only once. The identical CDR3 is also encoded by other nucleotide sequences in the sample. V gene TRBV5-1 combines with J gene TRBJ1-1; D unclear. V lost 1 base and J 1 base, leaving 5 bases between the germline ends. The CDR3 runs to 13 residues. CDR1 SGHRS and CDR2 YFSETQ come from the germline V gene. The CDR3 is CASSLLGNTEAFF. CDR3 in DNA: TGCGCCAGCAGCTTGCTAGGGAACACTGAAGCTTTCTTT.

The chain has TRBV11-1 and TRBJ2-7, with 11 bases aligning to TRBD2. V lost 5 bases, J lost 1 base, and 10 bases stayed unmatched. CDR1 is SGHAT, CDR2 FQDESV, per germline (reference sequence). There are 17 residues in the CDR3. The CDR3: CASSPGTSGFLSYEQYF. CDR3 nucleotide sequence: TGTGCCAGCAGCCCCGGGACTAGCGGTTTTCTGTCCTACGAGCAGTACTTC.

The rearrangement joins TRBV7-6 to TRBJ2-7; 8 bases agree with TRBD1. Germline CDR1 reads SGHVS; CDR2 reads FNYEAQ. The CDR3 runs to 14 residues. J lost 3 bases, V lost 2 bases, and 3 bases had no gene match. The CDR3 sequence: CASSLQGQGYEQYF. CDR3 in DNA: TGTGCCAGCAGCTTACAAGGACAGGGCTACGAGCAGTACTTC.